Shown below are 2 T cell receptor beta chains from a single sample sequenced in a study of blood T cells in healthy people across ages. A J-beta primer mix and a sample-barcoded 5' primer were used in a second PCR of about 6 to 12 cycles. MiXCR was run by TCRdb on the 5' RACE reads, yielding one entry per CDR3 protein. Of about 1.6 million distinct CDR3 sequences in the sample, 34% were seen once. Sequencing was done on a sample of blood. These receptors were obtained from a woman aged 25 to 39 in good health.

V gene TRBV20-1 combines with J gene TRBJ1-6, with TRBD1 as a possible D gene (5 bases). The germline gives CDR1 DFQATT, CDR2 SNEGSKA (reference sequence). Between the trimmed V and J ends, which lost 0 bases and 6 bases, there was a span of 18 bases. The CDR3 is made up of 17 amino acids. The CDR3 DNA reads as TGCAGTGCTAGAGATCCTTCTCGAGGGGCGGGTAATTCACCCCTCCACTTT. Protein product: CSARDPSRGAGNSPLHF.

This clonotype was observed a handful of times. V usage is TRBV4-2 and J usage is TRBJ1-6; 7 bases are a match to TRBD1. Trimming took 7 bases from V and 0 from J; bases not matched to a gene: 3. The CDR3 covers 15 residues. Germline loops: CDR1 LGHNA, CDR2 YNFKEQ. The CDR3: CASTQGISYNSPLHF. Written as DNA, the CDR3 is TGTGCCAGCACACAGGGGATCTCCTATAATTCACCCCTCCACTTT.